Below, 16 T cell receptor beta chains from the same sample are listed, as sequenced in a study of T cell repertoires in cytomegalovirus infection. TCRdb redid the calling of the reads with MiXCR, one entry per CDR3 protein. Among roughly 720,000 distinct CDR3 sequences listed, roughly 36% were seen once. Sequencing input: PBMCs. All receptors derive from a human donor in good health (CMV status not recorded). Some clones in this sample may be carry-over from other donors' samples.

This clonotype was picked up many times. The CDR3 sequence: CASTETWGAGYTF. CDR3 DNA sequence: TGTGCCAGTACGGAGACGTGGGGGGCTGGCTACACCTTC. The V call is TRBV19, the J call TRBJ1-2; weak D call: TRBD1 (6 bases). Germline V gene lookup returns CDR1 LNHDA and CDR2 SQIVND (reference sequence). Trimming took off 7 bases at V and 7 bases at J, with 16 bases between the two ends. The CDR3 contains 13 residues.

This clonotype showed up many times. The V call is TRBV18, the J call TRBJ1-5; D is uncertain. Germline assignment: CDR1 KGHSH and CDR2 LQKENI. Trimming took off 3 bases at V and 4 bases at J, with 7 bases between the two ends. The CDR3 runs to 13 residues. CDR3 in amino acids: CASSPDENQPQHF. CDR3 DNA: TGTGCCAGCTCACCCGACGAGAATCAGCCCCAGCATTTT.

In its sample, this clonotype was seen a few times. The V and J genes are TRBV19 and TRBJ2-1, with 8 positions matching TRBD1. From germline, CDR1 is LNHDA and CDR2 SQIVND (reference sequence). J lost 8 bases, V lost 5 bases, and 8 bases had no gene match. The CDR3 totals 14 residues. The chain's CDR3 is CASSGAGTGDEQFF. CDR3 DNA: TGTGCCAGTAGTGGCGCGGGGACAGGCGATGAGCAGTTCTTC.

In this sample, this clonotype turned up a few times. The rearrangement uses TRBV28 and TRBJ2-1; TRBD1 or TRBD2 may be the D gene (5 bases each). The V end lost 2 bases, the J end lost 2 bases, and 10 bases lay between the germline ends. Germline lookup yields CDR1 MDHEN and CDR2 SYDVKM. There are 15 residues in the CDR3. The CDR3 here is CASSLPQGPYNEQFF. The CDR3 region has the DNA TGTGCCAGCAGTTTACCGCAGGGACCCTACAATGAGCAGTTCTTC.

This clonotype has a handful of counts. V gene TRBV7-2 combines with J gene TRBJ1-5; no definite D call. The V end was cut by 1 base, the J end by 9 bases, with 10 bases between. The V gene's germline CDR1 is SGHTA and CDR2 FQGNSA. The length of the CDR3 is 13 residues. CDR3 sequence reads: CASSLEVTVPQHF. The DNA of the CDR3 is TGTGCCAGCAGCTTAGAGGTTACGGTGCCCCAGCATTTT.

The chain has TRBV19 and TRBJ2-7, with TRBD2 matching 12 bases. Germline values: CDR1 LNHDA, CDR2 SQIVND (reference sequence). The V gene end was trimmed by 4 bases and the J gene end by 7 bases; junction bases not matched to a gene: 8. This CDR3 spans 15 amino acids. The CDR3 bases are TGTGCCAGTAGTACGACTAGCGGGAGATCAGGGGAGCAGTACTTC. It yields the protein CASSTTSGRSGEQYF.

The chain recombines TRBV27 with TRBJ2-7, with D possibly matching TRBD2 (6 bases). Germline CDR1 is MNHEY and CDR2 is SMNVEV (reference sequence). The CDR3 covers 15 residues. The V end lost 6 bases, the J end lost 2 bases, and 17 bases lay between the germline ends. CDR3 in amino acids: CASRITGTSTYEQYF. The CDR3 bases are TGTGCCAGCAGAATCACCGGGACTTCTACCTACGAGCAGTACTTC.

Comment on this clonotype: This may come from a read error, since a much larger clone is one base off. This CDR3 reads CASRIRGGPEAFF. The CDR3 DNA reads as TGTGCCAGTAGGATAAGAGGGGGTCCTGAAGCTTTCTTT. This rearrangement joins TRBV19 to TRBJ1-1; D is possibly TRBD1 (6 bases). Trimming took off 6 bases at V and 6 bases at J, with 14 bases between the two ends. This CDR3 contains 13 residues. The germline CDR1 and CDR2 sequences are LNHDA and SQIVND (reference sequence).

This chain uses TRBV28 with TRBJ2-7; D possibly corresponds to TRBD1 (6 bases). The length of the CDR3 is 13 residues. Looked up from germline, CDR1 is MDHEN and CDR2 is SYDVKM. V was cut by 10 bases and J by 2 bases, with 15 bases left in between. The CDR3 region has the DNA TGTGCCACCCATGGACAGAATCCCTACGAGCAGTACTTC. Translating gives CATHGQNPYEQYF.

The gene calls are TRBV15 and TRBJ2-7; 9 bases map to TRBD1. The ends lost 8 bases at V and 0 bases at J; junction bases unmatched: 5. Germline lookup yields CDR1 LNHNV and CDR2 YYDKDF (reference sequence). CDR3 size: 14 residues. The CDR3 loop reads CATGRDRASYEQYF. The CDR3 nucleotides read TGTGCCACCGGCCGGGACAGGGCCTCCTACGAGCAGTACTTC.

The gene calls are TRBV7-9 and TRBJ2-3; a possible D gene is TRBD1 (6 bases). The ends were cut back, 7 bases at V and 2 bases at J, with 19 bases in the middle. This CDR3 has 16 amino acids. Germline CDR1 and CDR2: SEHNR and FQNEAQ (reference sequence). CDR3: CASIFWTVSLTDTQYF. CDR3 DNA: TGTGCCAGCATCTTCTGGACAGTCAGCCTCACAGATACGCAGTATTTT.

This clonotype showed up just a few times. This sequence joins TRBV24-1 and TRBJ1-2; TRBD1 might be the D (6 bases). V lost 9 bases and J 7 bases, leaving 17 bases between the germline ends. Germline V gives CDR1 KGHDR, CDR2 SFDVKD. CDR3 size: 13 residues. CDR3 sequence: CATSPGQNLGYTF. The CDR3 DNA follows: TGTGCCACCTCCCCGGGACAAAATCTTGGCTACACCTTC.

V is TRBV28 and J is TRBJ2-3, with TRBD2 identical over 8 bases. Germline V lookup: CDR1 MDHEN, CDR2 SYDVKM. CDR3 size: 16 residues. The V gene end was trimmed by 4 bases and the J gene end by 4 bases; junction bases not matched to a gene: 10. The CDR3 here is CASSSGEAGVADTQYF. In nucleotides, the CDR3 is TGTGCCAGCAGTTCCGGTGAAGCGGGGGTGGCAGATACGCAGTATTTT.

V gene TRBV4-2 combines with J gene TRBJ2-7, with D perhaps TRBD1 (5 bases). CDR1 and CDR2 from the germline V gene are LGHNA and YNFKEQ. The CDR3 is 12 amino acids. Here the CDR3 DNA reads TGTGCAGGCAGCCAAGACAGCTACGAGCAGTACTTC. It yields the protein CAGSQDSYEQYF.

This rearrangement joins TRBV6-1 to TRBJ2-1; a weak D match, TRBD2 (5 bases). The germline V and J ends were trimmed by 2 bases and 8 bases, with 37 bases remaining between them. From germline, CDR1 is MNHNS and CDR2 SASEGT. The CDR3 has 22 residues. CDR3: CASSEYRLDWARQVLFNDEQFF. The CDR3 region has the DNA TGTGCCAGCAGTGAATATCGGTTGGACTGGGCGCGTCAGGTCCTCTTTAACGATGAGCAGTTCTTC.

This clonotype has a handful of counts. The DNA of the CDR3 is TGTGCCAGCAGTGGACCACAGGCGGGTAAGACTGAAGCTTTCTTT. Protein sequence: CASSGPQAGKTEAFF. This rearrangement joins TRBV6-1 to TRBJ1-1, with a possible D match to TRBD1 (5 bases). Trimming left V 4 bases short and J 5 bases short, with 17 bases between. Looked up from germline, CDR1 is MNHNS and CDR2 is SASEGT. This CDR3 contains 15 residues.